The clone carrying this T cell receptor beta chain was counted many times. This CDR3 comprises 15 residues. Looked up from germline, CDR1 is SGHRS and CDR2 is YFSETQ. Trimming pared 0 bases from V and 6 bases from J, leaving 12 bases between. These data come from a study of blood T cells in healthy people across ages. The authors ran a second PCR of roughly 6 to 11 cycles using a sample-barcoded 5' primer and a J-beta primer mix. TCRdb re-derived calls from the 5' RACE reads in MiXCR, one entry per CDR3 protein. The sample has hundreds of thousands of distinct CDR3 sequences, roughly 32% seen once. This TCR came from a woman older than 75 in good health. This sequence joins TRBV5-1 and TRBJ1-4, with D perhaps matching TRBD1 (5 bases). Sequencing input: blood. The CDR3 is CASSLEGRRDEKLFF. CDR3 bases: TGCGCCAGCAGCTTGGAGGGACGGAGGGATGAAAAACTGTTTTTT.